The source of this T cell receptor beta chain is a study of T cells after somatic rescue of genetic block. CDR3 size: 15 residues. Per the germline V gene, CDR1 is SGHDT and CDR2 is YYEEEE. The V gene lost 0 bases and the J gene lost 2 bases, with 12 bases spanning the gap. The data were produced by immunoSEQ multiplex PCR, yet TCRdb's version contains in-frame clones alone and is incomplete. The sample has 110,000 or so clones, approximately 90% seen once. The chain carries TRBV5-6 and TRBJ2-7, with D tentatively TRBD1 or TRBD2 (6 bases each). Specimen: peripheral blood mononuclear cells (PBMCs). The sequence was collected from a woman aged 18-30 years. This CDR3 reads CASSLGTGAAYEQYF. The CDR3 bases are TGTGCCAGCAGCTTGGGGACGGGGGCCGCCTACGAGCAGTACTTC.